The T cell receptor beta chain described here comes from a study of blood T cell repertoires in COVID-19. In the study overall: Sources were T cells, B-cell-depleted T cells, or PBMCs; the material itself was cDNA or gDNA.

Trimming shortened V by 2 bases and J by 1 base, and 6 bases separated the two germline ends. Per germline, CDR1 SGDLS and CDR2 YYNGEE. The CDR3 spans 13 residues. Assay used: immunoSEQ multiplex PCR; TCRdb lists only in-frame clones, some missing. The sample holds approximately 140,000 clones, approximately 80% seen once. The receptor's source is a human donor in a cohort sampled during active COVID-19. Specimen: peripheral blood. The chain links TRBV9 to TRBJ1-1; D not certain. This CDR3 is CASSVEANTEAFF. The CDR3 DNA follows: TGTGCCAGCAGCGTTGAAGCGAACACTGAAGCTTTCTTT. Full variable domain (missing parts from reference TRBV9 and TRBJ1-1): DSGVTQTPKHLITATGQRVTLRCSPRSGDLSVYWYQQSLDQGLQFLIQYYNGEERAKGNILERFSAQQFPDLHSELNLSSLELGDSALYFCASSVEANTEAFFGQGTRLTVV.